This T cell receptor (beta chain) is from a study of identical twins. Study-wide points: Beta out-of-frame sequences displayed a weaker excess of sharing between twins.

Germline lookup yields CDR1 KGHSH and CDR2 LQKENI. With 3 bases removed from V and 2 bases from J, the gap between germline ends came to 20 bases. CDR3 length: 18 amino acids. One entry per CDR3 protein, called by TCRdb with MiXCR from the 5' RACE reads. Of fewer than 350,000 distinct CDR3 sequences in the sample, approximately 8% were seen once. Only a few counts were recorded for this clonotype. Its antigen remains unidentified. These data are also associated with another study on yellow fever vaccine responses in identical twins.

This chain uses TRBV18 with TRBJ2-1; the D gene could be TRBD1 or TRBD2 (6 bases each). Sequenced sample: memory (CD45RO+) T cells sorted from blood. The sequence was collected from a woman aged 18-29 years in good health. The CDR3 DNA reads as TGTGCCAGCTCACCTCGCACAGGGTACGGCGGGACCTACAATGAGCAGTTCTTC. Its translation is CASSPRTGYGGTYNEQFF. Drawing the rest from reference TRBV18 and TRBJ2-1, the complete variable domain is NAGVMQNPRHLVRRRGQEARLRCSPMKGHSHVYWYRQLPEEGLKFMVYLQKENIIDESGMPKERFSAEFPKEGPSILRIQQVVRGDSAAYFCASSPRTGYGGTYNEQFFGPGTRLTVL.